The 22 T cell receptor beta chains below all came from one sample that was sequenced in a study of cytomegalovirus exposure and HLA in healthy donors. Profiled with immunoSEQ multiplex PCR; TCRdb holds only in-frame clones, not every one. Found here are 70,000 to 80,000 clones, around 94% of them singletons; the top ten hold more than 2.5%. Sequenced: PBMCs. These TCRs come from a woman aged 18-29 years in good health and CMV-seropositive.

The gene calls are TRBV18 and TRBJ1-1; D gene uncertain. V was cut by 2 bases and J by 1 base, with 5 bases left in between. Germline V gene sequence: CDR1 KGHSH, CDR2 LQKENI. The CDR3 length is 13 residues. For the CDR3, the DNA is TGTGCCAGCTCACCAAGCGAGAACACTGAAGCTTTCTTT. It is translated as CASSPSENTEAFF.

This clone is a singleton in its sample. J is TRBJ2-7 and V is TRBV27; weak D call: TRBD1 (6 bases). CDR3 length: 13 amino acids. Trimming removed 3 bases at V and 6 bases at J, with 12 bases between. The V gene's germline CDR1 is MNHEY and CDR2 SMNVEV (reference sequence). The CDR3 loop reads CASSFSGATEQYF. The CDR3, as DNA: TGTGCCAGCAGTTTTTCAGGGGCGACCGAGCAGTACTTC.

The rearrangement links TRBV19 to TRBJ1-6; D uncertain. CDR3 size: 15 residues. Germline loops: CDR1 LNHDA, CDR2 SQIVND (reference sequence). V gave up 4 bases and J gave up 6 bases, with 13 bases separating them. As DNA, the CDR3 is TGTGCCAGTAGTACCCGGCCCACGGGTAATTCACCCCTCCACTTT. Translated: CASSTRPTGNSPLHF.

This rearrangement joins TRBV2 to TRBJ2-7; 9 nucleotides align to TRBD2. The ends lost 7 bases at V and 6 bases at J; junction bases unmatched: 13. CDR1 is SNHLY and CDR2 is FYNNEI in the germline V gene. The CDR3 is made up of 15 amino acids. The CDR3 coding sequence is TGTGCCAGCACCCGGTTGGGTAGCGGGAGTGGCGAGCAGTACTTC. Its translation: CASTRLGSGSGEQYF. Variable domain in full (rest from reference TRBV2 and TRBJ2-7): EPEVTQTPSHQVTQMGQEVILRCVPISNHLYFYWYRQILGQKVEFLVSFYNNEISEKSEIFDDQFSVERPDGSNFTLKIRSTKLEDSAMYFCASTRLGSGSGEQYFGPGTRLTVT.

The chain has TRBV2 and TRBJ2-7; TRBD1 aligns across 9 bases. There are 14 residues in the CDR3. The V segment lost 3 bases and the J segment 5 bases; nucleotides outside the gene matches: 5. Germline CDR1 is SNHLY and CDR2 is FYNNEI. The CDR3 loop reads CASSDWTGVHEQYF. The DNA of the CDR3 is TGTGCCAGCAGTGATTGGACAGGGGTCCACGAGCAGTACTTC.

The chain links TRBV4-1 to TRBJ1-1; D is possibly TRBD1 (6 bases). Trimming shortened V by 1 base and J by 3 bases, and 12 bases separated the two germline ends. Germline V gene lookup returns CDR1 MGHRA and CDR2 YSYEKL. The CDR3 covers 15 residues. As DNA, the CDR3 is TGCGCCAGCAGCCAAGGCTGGGGGCAAGACACTGAAGCTTTCTTT. Amino acid sequence: CASSQGWGQDTEAFF.

The chain joins TRBV19 to TRBJ2-3; the match to TRBD1 covers 9 bases. With 5 bases clipped from V and 5 bases from J, the junction kept 2 bases outside the gene matches. CDR3 size: 13 residues. Germline V CDR1 and CDR2: LNHDA, SQIVND (reference sequence). The CDR3 loop reads CASSRTGVDTQYF. CDR3 DNA: TGTGCCAGTAGTCGGACAGGGGTAGATACGCAGTATTTT.

The table lists this clone with a count of one. The genes are TRBV4-1 and TRBJ1-2; weak D call: TRBD1 (6 bases). V was pared by 3 bases and J by 2 bases, with 10 bases between. CDR1 and CDR2 from the germline V gene are MGHRA and YSYEKL. The CDR3 consists of 14 residues. The CDR3 bases are TGCGCCAGCAGCCAGGAGGACAGCAACTATGGCTACACCTTC. This codes for CASSQEDSNYGYTF.

Only one count was recorded for this clone. One end of the junction does not line up with germline, which may come from a read error. This chain uses TRBV30 with TRBJ1-1; D is unresolved. CDR3 size: 13 residues. CDR1 GTSNPN and CDR2 SVGIG come from the germline V gene (reference sequence). The CDR3 here is CAWTEVVKTEAFF. Written as DNA, the CDR3 is TGTGCCTGGACTGAGGTAGTGAAAACTGAAGCTTTCTTT. Full variable domain (remainder filled in from reference TRBV30 and TRBJ1-1): SQTIHQWPATLVQPVGSPLSLECTVEGTSNPNLYWYRQAAGRGLQLLFYSVGIGQISSEVPQNLSASRPQDRQFILSSKKLLLSDSGFYLCAWTEVVKTEAFFGQGTRLTVV.

The CDR3 DNA sequence: TGTGCCTCCGCACAGGGTATGAACACTGAAGCTTTCTTT. Residues: CASAQGMNTEAFF. The chain joins TRBV19 to TRBJ1-1; a weak D match, TRBD1 (6 bases). Germline V lookup: CDR1 LNHDA, CDR2 SQIVND (reference sequence). CDR3 length equals 13 residues. V dropped 11 bases and J dropped 0 bases, with 13 bases sitting between them.

The genes are TRBV5-6 and TRBJ1-2; 8 bases are shared with TRBD1. Losses at the gene ends were 2 bases for V and 6 bases for J; bases not matched to a gene: 3. This CDR3 is built from 13 residues. The germline V gene encodes CDR1 SGHDT and CDR2 YYEEEE. The DNA for the CDR3 is TGTGCCAGCAGCTTAGGACAGGGTCATGGCTACACCTTC. Protein: CASSLGQGHGYTF.

V is TRBV6-6 and J is TRBJ2-7, with 7 bases that match TRBD2. From germline, CDR1 is MNHNY and CDR2 SVGAGI (reference sequence). The V gene end was trimmed by 5 bases and the J gene end by 5 bases; junction bases not matched to a gene: 12. The CDR3 loop spans 15 amino acids. The CDR3 spells CASSPQRGKKDEQYF. Written as DNA, the CDR3 is TGTGCCAGCAGTCCCCAGCGGGGAAAAAAGGACGAGCAGTACTTC.

The J gene is TRBJ1-1, the V gene TRBV28; 7 nucleotides agree with TRBD1. Germline V CDR1 and CDR2: MDHEN, SYDVKM. The CDR3 totals 14 residues. The V and J ends lost 5 bases and 8 bases, in that order; junction bases with no gene match: 11. CDR3 nucleotides: TGTGCCAGCAGTCTCCATGGCGACAGGGTGGAAGCTTTCTTT. Amino acid sequence: CASSLHGDRVEAFF.

The chain combines TRBV6-5 with TRBJ1-6; 7 nucleotides agree with TRBD1. The germline V gene has CDR1 MNHEY and CDR2 SVGAGI. This CDR3 comprises 15 residues. The trim removed 2 bases at V and 5 bases at J, leaving 3 bases unmatched. CDR3 region: CASSYATGNNSPLHF. CDR3 nucleotide sequence: TGTGCCAGCAGTTACGCGACAGGGAATAATTCACCCCTCCACTTT.

The chain couples TRBV7-6 to TRBJ2-7, with 8 bases lining up with TRBD2. Losses at the gene ends were 4 bases for V and 0 bases for J; bases not matched to a gene: 11. In germline, CDR1 is SGHVS, CDR2 FNYEAQ. CDR3 length: 17 residues. CDR3 in amino acids: CASSSRGGLVDSYEQYF. In DNA form, the CDR3 reads TGTGCCAGCAGCTCGCGAGGGGGACTAGTGGACTCCTACGAGCAGTACTTC.

The chain couples TRBV5-1 to TRBJ1-3, with D possibly being TRBD1 (5 bases). V was shortened by 0 bases and J by 0 bases, with 13 bases between the two germline ends. The CDR3 totals 17 residues. In germline, CDR1 is SGHRS, CDR2 YFSETQ. The CDR3 sequence is CASSLGGRQGSGNTIYF. Here the CDR3 DNA reads TGCGCCAGCAGCTTGGGAGGACGTCAGGGCTCTGGAAACACCATATATTTT.

In this sample, this clone turned up once. V usage is TRBV25-1 and J usage is TRBJ2-6; the match to TRBD1 covers 9 bases. V lost 3 bases and J lost 4; bases outside the gene matches: 10. This CDR3 spans 18 amino acids. Germline CDR1 MGHDK, CDR2 SYGVNS. Written as DNA, the CDR3 is TGTGCCAGCAGTGAGACCGGGACAGGGTACTCCGGGGCCAACGTCCTGACTTTC. Translated: CASSETGTGYSGANVLTF.

The V call is TRBV19, the J call TRBJ2-3, with TRBD1 as a possible D gene (6 bases). The germline V gene has CDR1 LNHDA and CDR2 SQIVND (reference sequence). V lost 6 bases and J 2 bases, leaving 12 bases between the germline ends. The CDR3 is 14 residues long. CDR3 sequence: CASSHREYTDTQYF. The CDR3 nucleotides are TGTGCCAGTAGCCACAGGGAATACACAGATACGCAGTATTTT.

V usage is TRBV27 and J usage is TRBJ1-6; no reliable D call. The V end lost 8 bases, the J end lost 1 base, and 6 bases lay between the germline ends. This CDR3 is built from 13 residues. CDR1 is MNHEY, CDR2 SMNVEV, per germline (reference sequence). The CDR3 sequence is CASRGSYNSPLHF. The CDR3 DNA reads as TGTGCCAGCCGGGGATCCTATAATTCACCCCTCCACTTT.

The chain links TRBV19 to TRBJ1-4, with 7 positions matching TRBD1. CDR1 LNHDA and CDR2 SQIVND come from the germline V gene (reference sequence). CDR3 length: 15 amino acids. Germline trimming cut 5 bases from V and 5 bases from J; bases unmatched to any gene: 8. CDR3 sequence: CASSFSTGRNEKLFF. In nucleotides, the CDR3 is TGTGCCAGTAGTTTTTCGACAGGGAGGAATGAAAAACTGTTTTTT.

V is TRBV7-9 and J is TRBJ2-3; 7 bases match TRBD2. The CDR3 is 14 residues long. CDR1 and CDR2 (germline): SEHNR, FQNEAQ (reference sequence). With 4 bases clipped from V and 4 bases from J, the junction kept 5 bases outside the gene matches. The CDR3 coding sequence is TGTGCCAGCAGCTACGGACTAGAGGCAGATACGCAGTATTTT. Protein product: CASSYGLEADTQYF.

The chain recombines TRBV14 with TRBJ1-1; D is undetermined. The CDR3 contains 13 residues. The germline CDR1 and CDR2 sequences are SGHDN and FVKESK. Trimming took off 1 base at V and 5 bases at J, with 8 bases between the two ends. The CDR3 DNA sequence: TGTGCCAGCAGCCAAGTCGGGAGGACTGAAGCTTTCTTT. As protein: CASSQVGRTEAFF.